This TCR beta chain was observed in a study of shared clonotypes between healthy human individuals. The V and J ends lost 0 bases and 6 bases respectively, with 12 bases between them. The CDR3 runs 15 residues. Per germline, CDR1 LGHNA and CDR2 YNFKEQ. Sequencing used immunoSEQ multiplex PCR; TCRdb keeps in-frame clones, though not all of them. The data show 2 million to 2.5 million clones, approximately 96% seen once. Study results and caveats: Genetic and exposure-history diversity was limited by the few donors. Deeper or shallower sequencing was expected to change how clonotypes are shared among donors.

This clone appeared a few times. Its antigen remains unknown. Subsets obtained from CD4+ cells comprised CD45RA+ naive and CD45RA-negative memory cells. This TCR came from a man aged 18 to 30 in good health. The sequenced sample consisted of naive CD4+ T cells sorted from blood. Subset: CD45RA+ positively selected. The chain carries TRBV4-2 and TRBJ1-5; D unresolved. CDR3: CASSQDLGSGQPQHF. The CDR3 DNA reads TGTGCCAGCAGCCAAGATCTAGGGAGCGGTCAGCCCCAGCATTTT.